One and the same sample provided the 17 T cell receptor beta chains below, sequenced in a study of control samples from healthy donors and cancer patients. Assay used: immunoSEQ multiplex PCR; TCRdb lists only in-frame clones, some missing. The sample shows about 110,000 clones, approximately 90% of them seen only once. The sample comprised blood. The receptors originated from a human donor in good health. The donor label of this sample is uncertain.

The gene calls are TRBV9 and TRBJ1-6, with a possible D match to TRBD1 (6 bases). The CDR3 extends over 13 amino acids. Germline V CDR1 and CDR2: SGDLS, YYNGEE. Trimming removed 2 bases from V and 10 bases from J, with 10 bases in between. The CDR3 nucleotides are TGTGCCAGCAGCGTCGGGACACGGTCACCCCTCCACTTT. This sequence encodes CASSVGTRSPLHF. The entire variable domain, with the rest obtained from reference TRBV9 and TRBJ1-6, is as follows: DSGVTQTPKHLITATGQRVTLRCSPRSGDLSVYWYQQSLDQGLQFLIQYYNGEERAKGNILERFSAQQFPDLHSELNLSSLELGDSALYFCASSVGTRSPLHFGNGTRLTVT.

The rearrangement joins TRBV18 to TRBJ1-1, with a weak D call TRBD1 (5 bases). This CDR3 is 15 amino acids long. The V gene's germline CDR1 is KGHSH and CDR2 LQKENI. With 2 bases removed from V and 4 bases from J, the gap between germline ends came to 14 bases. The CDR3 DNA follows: TGTGCCAGCTCACCATATACACAGGCTGGCACTGAAGCTTTCTTT. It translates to CASSPYTQAGTEAFF.

CDR3 sequence: CASSTMDRTQPQHF. DNA of the CDR3: TGTGCCAGCAGTACGATGGACAGGACGCAGCCCCAGCATTTT. This chain uses TRBV2 with TRBJ1-5, with 7 bases aligning to TRBD1. The CDR3 sequence is 14 residues long. CDR1 is SNHLY and CDR2 is FYNNEI in the germline V gene. V trimming: 5 bases; J trimming: 7 bases; junction bases outside the gene matches: 8.

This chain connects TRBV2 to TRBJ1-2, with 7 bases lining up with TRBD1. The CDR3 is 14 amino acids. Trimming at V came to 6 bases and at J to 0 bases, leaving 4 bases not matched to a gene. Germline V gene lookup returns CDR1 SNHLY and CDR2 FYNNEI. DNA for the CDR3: TGTGCCAGCAGCCTACAGGGGACTAACTATGGCTACACCTTC. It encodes CASSLQGTNYGYTF.

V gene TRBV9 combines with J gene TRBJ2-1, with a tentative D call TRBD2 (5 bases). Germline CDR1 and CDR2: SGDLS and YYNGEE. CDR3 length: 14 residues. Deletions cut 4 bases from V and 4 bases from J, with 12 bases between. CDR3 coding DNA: TGTGCCAGCAGCACCCCGGGGTTATACAATGAGCAGTTCTTC. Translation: CASSTPGLYNEQFF.

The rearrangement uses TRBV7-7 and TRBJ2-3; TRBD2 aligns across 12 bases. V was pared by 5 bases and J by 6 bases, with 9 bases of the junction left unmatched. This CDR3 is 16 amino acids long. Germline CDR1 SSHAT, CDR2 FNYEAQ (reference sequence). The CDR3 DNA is TGTGCCAGCAGCGCCAGTCCTAGCGGGGGGGCTGATACGCAGTATTTT. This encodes CASSASPSGGADTQYF.

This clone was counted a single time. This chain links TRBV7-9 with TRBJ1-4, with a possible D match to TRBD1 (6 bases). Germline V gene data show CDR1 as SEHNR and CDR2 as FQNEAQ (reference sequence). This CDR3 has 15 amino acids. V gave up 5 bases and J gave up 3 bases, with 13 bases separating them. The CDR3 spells CASSLRQAANEKLFF. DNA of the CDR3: TGTGCCAGCAGCCTACGACAGGCAGCTAATGAAAAACTGTTTTTT.

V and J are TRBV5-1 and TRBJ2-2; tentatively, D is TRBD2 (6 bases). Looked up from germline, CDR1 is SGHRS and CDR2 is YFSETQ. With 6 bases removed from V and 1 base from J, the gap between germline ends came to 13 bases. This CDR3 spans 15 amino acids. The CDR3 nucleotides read TGCGCCAGCATAGGGGCGGGATGGAACACCGGGGAGCTGTTTTTT. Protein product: CASIGAGWNTGELFF.

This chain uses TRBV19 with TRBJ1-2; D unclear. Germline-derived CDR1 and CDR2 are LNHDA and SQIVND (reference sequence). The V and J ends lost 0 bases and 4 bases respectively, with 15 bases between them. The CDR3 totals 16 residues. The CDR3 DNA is TGTGCCAGTAGTATAGACCACCCTGGTAGACTCTATGGCTACACCTTC. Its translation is CASSIDHPGRLYGYTF.

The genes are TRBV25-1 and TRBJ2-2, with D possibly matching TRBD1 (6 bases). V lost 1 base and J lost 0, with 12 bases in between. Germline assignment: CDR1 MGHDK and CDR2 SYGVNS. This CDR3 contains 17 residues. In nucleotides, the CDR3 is TGTGCCAGCAGTGAATCCCGACAGGCCACGAACACCGGGGAGCTGTTTTTT. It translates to CASSESRQATNTGELFF.

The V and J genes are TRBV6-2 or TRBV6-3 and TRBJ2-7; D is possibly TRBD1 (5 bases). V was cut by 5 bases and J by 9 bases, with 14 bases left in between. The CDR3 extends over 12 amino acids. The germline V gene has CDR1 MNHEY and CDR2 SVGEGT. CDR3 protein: CASSQGRGVQYV. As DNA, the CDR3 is TGTGCCAGCAGTCAGGGCAGAGGAGTGCAGTACGTC.

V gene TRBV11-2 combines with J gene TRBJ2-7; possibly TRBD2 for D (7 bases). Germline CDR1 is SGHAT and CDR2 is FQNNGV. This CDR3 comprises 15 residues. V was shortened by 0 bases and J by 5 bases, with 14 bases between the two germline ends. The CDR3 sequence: CASSLDGGGPHEQYF. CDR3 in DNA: TGTGCCAGCAGCTTAGATGGGGGGGGGCCCCACGAGCAGTACTTC.

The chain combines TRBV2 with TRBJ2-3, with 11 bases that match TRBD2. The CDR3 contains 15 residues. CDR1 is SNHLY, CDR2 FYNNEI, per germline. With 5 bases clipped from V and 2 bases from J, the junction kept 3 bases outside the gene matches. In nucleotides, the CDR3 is TGTGCCAGCAGTCCGACTAGCGGGGCCACAGATACGCAGTATTTT. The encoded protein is CASSPTSGATDTQYF.

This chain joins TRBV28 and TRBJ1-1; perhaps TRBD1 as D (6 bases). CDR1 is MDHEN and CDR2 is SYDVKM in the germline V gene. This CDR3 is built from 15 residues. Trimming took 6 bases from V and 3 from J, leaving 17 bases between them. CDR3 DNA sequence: TGTGCCAGCAGACACCAGACAAGGGGGGACACTGAAGCTTTCTTT. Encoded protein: CASRHQTRGDTEAFF.

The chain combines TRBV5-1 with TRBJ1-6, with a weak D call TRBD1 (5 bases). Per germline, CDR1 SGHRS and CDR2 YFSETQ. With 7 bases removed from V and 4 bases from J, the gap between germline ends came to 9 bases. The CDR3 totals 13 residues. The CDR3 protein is CASGARYNSPLHF. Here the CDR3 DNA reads TGCGCCAGCGGGGCCAGATATAATTCACCCCTCCACTTT.

The CDR3 region is CASSEGSRLGVSPLHF. The CDR3 coding sequence is TGTGCCAGCAGTGAAGGGAGCAGGTTGGGGGTTTCACCCCTCCACTTT. The rearrangement links TRBV6-1 to TRBJ1-6; a possible D gene is TRBD1 (5 bases). Trimming took 1 base from V and 9 from J, leaving 16 bases between them. The germline CDR1 and CDR2 sequences are MNHNS and SASEGT. The CDR3 spans 16 residues.

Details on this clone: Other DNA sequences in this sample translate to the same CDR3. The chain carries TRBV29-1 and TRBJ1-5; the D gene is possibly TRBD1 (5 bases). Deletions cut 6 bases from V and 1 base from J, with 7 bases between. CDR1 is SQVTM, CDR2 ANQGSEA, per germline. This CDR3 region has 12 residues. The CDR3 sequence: CSVRDSNQPQHF. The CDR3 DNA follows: TGCAGCGTCCGGGACAGCAATCAGCCCCAGCATTTT.